A selection of T cell receptor beta chains follows, all from one sample in a study of blood T cell repertoires in COVID-19. Sequencing was performed with immunoSEQ multiplex PCR; in TCRdb, only in-frame clones are kept and a portion is missing. The sample consists of approximately 33,000 clones, nearly 90% of them appearing once. Sequences were obtained from peripheral blood. The receptors were gathered from a man aged 60-69 years with COVID-19, enrolled during active disease. Both conserved end residues are part of each CDR3. The order of the fields is D gene, J gene, V gene, clone size, CDR3 protein, CDR3 DNA. D genes are given only for firm matches. Clone size is not always given. Where it is, it says once, few, many or a class for expanded clones.

>.|TRBJ1-5|TRBV5-1|.
CASSLGEAGNQPQHF
TGCGCCAGCAGCCTCGGGGAGGCTGGCAATCAGCCCCAGCATTTT
>TRBD2|TRBJ2-2|TRBV2|.
CASRRTSGRTGELFF
TGTGCCAGCAGGCGAACAAGCGGGAGGACCGGGGAGCTGTTTTTT
>.|TRBJ1-5|TRBV6-2/TRBV6-3|few
CASSYLMVRGGDNQPQHF
TGTGCCAGCAGTTACTTGATGGTAAGGGGAGGGGATAATCAGCCCCAGCATTTT
>.|TRBJ2-3|TRBV20-1|.
CSALSRDTQYF
TGCAGTGCCCTATCTCGAGATACGCAGTATTTT
>TRBD1|TRBJ1-5|TRBV28|.
CASSSLGQGNQPQHF
TGTGCCAGCAGTTCTCTGGGACAGGGGAATCAGCCCCAGCATTTT
>TRBD2|TRBJ2-5|TRBV10-3|.
CATLPGGLAGGYQETQYF
TGTGCCACCCTACCCGGGGGACTAGCGGGGGGGTACCAAGAGACCCAGTACTTC
>TRBD1|TRBJ2-7|TRBV7-8|.
CASSFAGTGTYEQYF
TGTGCCAGCAGCTTCGCCGGGACAGGGACCTACGAGCAGTACTTC
>.|TRBJ2-3|TRBV10-1|.
CASSRATDTQYF
TGCGCCAGTTCTCGAGCAACAGATACGCAGTATTTT
>TRBD2|TRBJ2-3|TRBV30|.
CAWSSRSGVGASGRAGTDTQYF
TGTGCCTGGAGTTCCCGATCAGGGGTTGGGGCTAGCGGGAGGGCCGGCACAGATACGCAGTATTTT
>TRBD2|TRBJ2-5|TRBV4-1|.
CASSQEAGGGETQYF
TGCGCCAGCAGCCAAGAGGCGGGAGGCGGGGAGACCCAGTACTTC
>.|TRBJ1-2|TRBV28|few
CASTTGGVHYGYTF
TGTGCCAGCACCACCGGGGGGGTTCACTATGGCTACACCTTC
>TRBD2|TRBJ2-5|TRBV11-2|.
CASSSYSGAPQETQYF
TGTGCCAGCAGCTCTTATAGCGGGGCTCCACAAGAGACCCAGTACTTC
>TRBD1|TRBJ2-5|TRBV5-1|.
CASSLVPGQGEETQYF
TGCGCCAGCAGCTTGGTTCCGGGACAGGGTGAAGAGACCCAGTACTTC
>.|TRBJ2-1|TRBV5-3|few
CARSLSPGVGNEQFF
TGTGCCAGAAGCTTGTCGCCGGGAGTGGGGAATGAGCAGTTCTTC
>.|TRBJ1-1|TRBV30|.
CAWSHRAGEAFF
TGTGCCTGGAGTCACAGGGCCGGAGAAGCTTTCTTT
>.|TRBJ1-1|TRBV7-9|.
CASSPTRQLNTEAFF
TGTGCCAGCAGCCCTACCCGACAGCTGAACACTGAAGCTTTCTTT
>.|TRBJ1-1|TRBV7-8|.
CASSFSQQSNTEAFF
TGTGCCAGCAGCTTCTCTCAACAGTCGAACACTGAAGCTTTCTTT
>TRBD2|TRBJ2-1|TRBV6-2/TRBV6-3|.
CASSLSGRTYNEQFF
TGTGCCAGCAGCTTGAGCGGGAGGACTTACAATGAGCAGTTCTTC
>.|TRBJ2-2|TRBV4-1|.
CASSNPEASGELFF
TGCGCCAGCAGCAACCCTGAGGCCTCCGGGGAGCTGTTTTTT
>.|TRBJ1-2|TRBV7-8|.
CASSRREYGYTF
TGTGCCAGCAGCCGCCGGGAATATGGCTACACCTTC
>TRBD2|TRBJ2-7|TRBV7-7|.
CASSASGSNEQYF
TGTGCCAGCAGCGCCAGCGGGAGTAACGAGCAGTACTTC
>.|TRBJ1-4|TRBV2|few
CASSKDSSTNEKLFF
TGTGCCAGCTCTAAGGACAGTTCAACTAATGAAAAACTGTTTTTT
>TRBD2|TRBJ2-1|TRBV4-1|.
CASSQDGAGVLPYNEQFF
TGCGCCAGCAGCCAAGATGGCGCGGGAGTTCTTCCCTACAATGAGCAGTTCTTC
>TRBD1|TRBJ1-1|TRBV27|.
CASGRGQGWNTEAFF
TGTGCCAGCGGCCGGGGACAGGGATGGAACACTGAAGCTTTCTTT
>.|TRBJ2-5|TRBV19|.
CASSISWGRFGETQYF
TGTGCCAGTAGTATTTCCTGGGGCCGCTTCGGGGAGACCCAGTACTTC
>.|TRBJ1-5|TRBV18|once
CASSAEENQPQHF
TGTGCCAGCTCGGCAGAGGAAAATCAGCCCCAGCATTTT
>TRBD2|TRBJ2-2|TRBV11-3|.
CASSSVWAAGGYTGELFF
TGTGCCAGCAGTAGTGTCTGGGCAGCGGGAGGGTACACCGGGGAGCTGTTTTTT
>TRBD1|TRBJ1-3|TRBV3-1/TRBV3-2|.
CASSGQGTVIYF
TGTGCCAGCAGCGGACAGGGAACGGTCATATATTTT
>TRBD1|TRBJ1-5|TRBV7-8|.
CASSADRGQGYSNQPQHF
TGTGCCAGCAGCGCAGACAGGGGGCAAGGGTATAGCAATCAGCCCCAGCATTTT
>TRBD1|TRBJ1-1|TRBV20-1|few
CSASEDRVVTEAFF
TGCAGTGCGAGTGAGGACAGGGTGGTTACTGAAGCTTTCTTT
>TRBD1|TRBJ2-7|TRBV9|.
CASSATSGGYNEQYF
TGTGCCAGCAGCGCCACTTCAGGGGGCTATAACGAGCAGTACTTC
>.|TRBJ2-7|TRBV29-1|.
CSVAGRDVNEQYF
TGCAGCGTTGCCGGCAGGGATGTCAACGAGCAGTACTTC
>.|TRBJ2-3|TRBV7-3|once
CASSSFGQSDTQYF
TGTGCCAGCAGCTCATTCGGACAGTCAGATACGCAGTATTTT
>.|TRBJ1-5|TRBV3-1/TRBV3-2|.
CASSQDWPNSNQPQHF
TGTGCCAGCAGCCAAGATTGGCCGAATAGCAATCAGCCCCAGCATTTT
>.|TRBJ2-1|TRBV6-6|.
CASSTIYNEQFF
TGTGCCAGCAGCACAATCTACAATGAGCAGTTCTTC
>.|TRBJ2-6|TRBV28|.
CASSFPLPGANVLTF
TGTGCCAGCAGTTTTCCCCTCCCTGGGGCCAACGTCCTGACTTTC
>.|TRBJ2-5|TRBV5-1|.
CASSSTRRGLNRETQYF
TGCGCCAGCAGCTCGACTAGGAGGGGTTTGAACCGGGAGACCCAGTACTTC
>.|TRBJ2-1|TRBV28|.
CASSQEVYEQFF
TGTGCCAGCAGCCAAGAGGTCTATGAGCAGTTCTTC
>TRBD1|TRBJ1-1|TRBV5-1|.
CASSLQGGTEAFF
TGCGCCAGCAGCTTGCAGGGGGGCACTGAAGCTTTCTTT
>.|TRBJ2-1|TRBV11-2|once
CASSLRTGEQFF
TGTGCCAGCAGCTTAAGAACCGGGGAGCAGTTCTTC
>.|TRBJ1-1|TRBV2|once
CASRRHETEAFF
TGTGCCAGCAGGAGACATGAAACTGAAGCTTTCTTT
>.|TRBJ2-2|TRBV5-1|.
CASSLQGESGGELFF
TGCGCCAGCAGCTTGCAGGGCGAATCGGGCGGGGAGCTGTTTTTT
>.|TRBJ1-1|TRBV5-1|.
CASSHNVINRAANTEAFF
TGCGCCAGCAGCCATAATGTGATTAACAGGGCAGCGAACACTGAAGCTTTCTTT
>.|TRBJ1-6|TRBV28|.
CASSLRGGAGWSPLHF
TGTGCCAGCAGTTTAAGGGGGGGGGCAGGATGGTCACCCCTCCACTTT
>.|TRBJ2-1|TRBV24-1|once
CATSDLTGSSYNEQFF
TGTGCCACCAGTGACCTGACAGGCAGCTCCTACAATGAGCAGTTCTTC
>.|TRBJ2-6|TRBV7-2|.
CASSLVSTGHSGANVLTF
TGTGCCAGCAGCTTAGTCTCGACAGGACACTCTGGGGCCAACGTCCTGACTTTC
>TRBD2|TRBJ2-1|TRBV14|.
CASSASGSIQFF
TGTGCCAGCAGCGCTAGCGGGAGTATCCAGTTCTTC
>.|TRBJ1-2|TRBV7-9|.
CASSIDGGRGYTF
TGTGCCAGCAGCATTGACGGGGGACGGGGCTACACCTTC
>TRBD2|TRBJ2-2|TRBV7-2|.
CASSPTGTSGRMNTGELFF
TGTGCCAGCAGTCCAACCGGGACTAGCGGGCGTATGAACACCGGGGAGCTGTTTTTT
>.|TRBJ1-1|TRBV28|.
CASSLIETEAFF
TGTGCCAGCAGTTTGATAGAGACTGAAGCTTTCTTT
>.|TRBJ2-2|TRBV6-1|.
CASSVYGRRNTGELFF
TGTGCCAGCAGTGTATACGGTCGTCGGAACACCGGGGAGCTGTTTTTT
>.|TRBJ1-2|TRBV11-2|once
CASSQEGDGYTF
TGTGCCAGCAGCCAGGAAGGGGATGGCTACACCTTC
>TRBD2|TRBJ2-5|TRBV6-5|.
CASRRGRAETQYF
TGTGCCAGCCGACGGGGGAGGGCAGAGACCCAGTACTTC
>.|TRBJ1-1|TRBV28|.
CASSKEGSWTEAFF
TGTGCCAGCAGTAAGGAGGGTTCGTGGACTGAAGCTTTCTTT
>.|TRBJ2-5|TRBV5-1|.
CASSVEPQETQYF
TGCGCCAGCAGCGTCGAGCCCCAAGAGACCCAGTACTTC
>.|TRBJ2-5|TRBV7-2|.
CASSPSVRETQYF
TGTGCCAGCAGCCCCTCAGTCAGAGAGACCCAGTACTTC
>.|TRBJ1-2|TRBV7-9|.
CASSLDQAYGYTF
TGTGCCAGCAGCTTAGATCAGGCCTATGGCTACACCTTC
>TRBD1|TRBJ1-2|TRBV19|.
CASSATGTGVTGYTF
TGTGCCAGTAGTGCTACCGGGACAGGGGTAACTGGCTACACCTTC
>.|TRBJ2-1|TRBV7-2|.
CASSDASGSYNEQFF
TGTGCCAGCAGCGACGCTAGTGGTTCCTACAATGAGCAGTTCTTC
>TRBD1|TRBJ1-1|TRBV7-2|.
CASSLALSPGQKKMNTEAFF
TGTGCCAGCAGCTTAGCCCTTTCCCCGGGACAGAAGAAAATGAACACTGAAGCTTTCTTT